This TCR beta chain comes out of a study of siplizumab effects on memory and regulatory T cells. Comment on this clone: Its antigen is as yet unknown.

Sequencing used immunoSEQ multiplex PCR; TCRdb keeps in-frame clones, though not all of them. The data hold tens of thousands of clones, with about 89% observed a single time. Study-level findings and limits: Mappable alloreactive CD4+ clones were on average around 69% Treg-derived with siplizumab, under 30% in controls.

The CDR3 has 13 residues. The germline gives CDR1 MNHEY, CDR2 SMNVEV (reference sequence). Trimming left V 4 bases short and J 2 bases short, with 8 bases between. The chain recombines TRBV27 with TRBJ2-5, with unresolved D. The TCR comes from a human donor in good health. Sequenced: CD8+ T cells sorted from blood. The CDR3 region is CASSSANQETQYF. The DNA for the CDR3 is TGTGCCAGCAGTTCCGCGAATCAAGAGACCCAGTACTTC.